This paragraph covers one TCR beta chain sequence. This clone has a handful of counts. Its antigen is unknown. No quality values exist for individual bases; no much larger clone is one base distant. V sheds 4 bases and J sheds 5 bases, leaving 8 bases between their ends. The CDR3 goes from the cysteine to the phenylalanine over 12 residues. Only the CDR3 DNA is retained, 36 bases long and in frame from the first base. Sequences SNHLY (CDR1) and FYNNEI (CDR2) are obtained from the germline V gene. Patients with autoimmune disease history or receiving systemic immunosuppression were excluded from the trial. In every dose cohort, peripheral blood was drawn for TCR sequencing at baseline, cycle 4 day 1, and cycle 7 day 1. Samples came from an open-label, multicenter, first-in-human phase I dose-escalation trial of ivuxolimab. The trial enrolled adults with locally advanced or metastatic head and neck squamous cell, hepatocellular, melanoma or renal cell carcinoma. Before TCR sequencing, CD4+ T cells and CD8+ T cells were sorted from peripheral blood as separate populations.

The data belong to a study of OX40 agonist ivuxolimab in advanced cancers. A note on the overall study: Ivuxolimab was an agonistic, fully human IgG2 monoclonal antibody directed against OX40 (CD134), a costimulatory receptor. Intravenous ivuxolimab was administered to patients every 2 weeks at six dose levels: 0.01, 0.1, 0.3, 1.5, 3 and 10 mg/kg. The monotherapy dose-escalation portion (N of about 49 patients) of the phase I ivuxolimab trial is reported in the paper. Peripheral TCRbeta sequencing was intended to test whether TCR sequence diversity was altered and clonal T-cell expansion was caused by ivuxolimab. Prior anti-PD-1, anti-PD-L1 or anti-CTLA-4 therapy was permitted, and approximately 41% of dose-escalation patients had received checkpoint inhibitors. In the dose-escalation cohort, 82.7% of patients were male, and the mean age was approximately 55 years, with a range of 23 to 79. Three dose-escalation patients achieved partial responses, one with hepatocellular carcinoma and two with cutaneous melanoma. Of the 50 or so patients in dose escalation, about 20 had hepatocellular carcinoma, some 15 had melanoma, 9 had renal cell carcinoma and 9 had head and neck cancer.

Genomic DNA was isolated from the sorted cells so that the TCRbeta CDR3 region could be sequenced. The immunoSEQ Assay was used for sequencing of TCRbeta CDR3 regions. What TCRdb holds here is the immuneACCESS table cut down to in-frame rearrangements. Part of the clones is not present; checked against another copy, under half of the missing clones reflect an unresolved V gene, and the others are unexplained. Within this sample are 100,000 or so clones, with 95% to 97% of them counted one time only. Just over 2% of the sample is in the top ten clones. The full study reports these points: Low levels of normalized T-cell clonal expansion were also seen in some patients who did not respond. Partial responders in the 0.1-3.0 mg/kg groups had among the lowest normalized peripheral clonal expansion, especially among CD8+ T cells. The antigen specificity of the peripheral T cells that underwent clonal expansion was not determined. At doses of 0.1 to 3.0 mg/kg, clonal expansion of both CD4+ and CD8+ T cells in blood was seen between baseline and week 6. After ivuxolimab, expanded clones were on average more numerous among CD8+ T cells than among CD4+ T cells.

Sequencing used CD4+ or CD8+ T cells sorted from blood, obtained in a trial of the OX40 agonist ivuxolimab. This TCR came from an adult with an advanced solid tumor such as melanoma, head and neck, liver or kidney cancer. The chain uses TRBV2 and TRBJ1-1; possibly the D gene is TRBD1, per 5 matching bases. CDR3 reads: CASSVGGTEAFF. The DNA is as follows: TGTGCCAGCAGTGTGGGGGGAACTGAAGCTTTCTTT.